One and the same sample provided the 29 T cell receptor beta chains below, sequenced in a study of T cells in Graves' hyperthyroidism and ophthalmopathy. Amplification of TCR beta CDR3 regions was performed using RNA transcripts as template. First-round RT-PCR with HTBI primers amplified the TCR CDR3 region. TCRdb ran MiXCR on the multiplex PCR reads and lists one entry per CDR3 protein. The repertoire includes roughly 700,000 distinct CDR3 sequences, around 15% of them detected once, and roughly 16% sits in the top ten. The sequenced sample was blood. These TCRs come from a man aged 45-65 years with Graves' hyperthyroidism.

At least ten counts were recorded for this clonotype. This sequence joins TRBV2 and TRBJ2-7, with D perhaps assigned TRBD1 or TRBD2 (5 bases each). Germline-derived CDR1 and CDR2 are SNHLY and FYNNEI. This CDR3 region has 14 residues. V was pared by 3 bases and J by 2 bases, with 11 bases between. CDR3 residues: CASSEGDRTYEQYF. CDR3 in DNA: TGTGCCAGCAGTGAGGGAGACAGAACCTACGAGCAGTACTTC. Drawing the rest from reference TRBV2 and TRBJ2-7, the complete variable domain is EPEVTQTPSHQVTQMGQEVILRCVPISNHLYFYWYRQILGQKVEFLVSFYNNEISEKSEIFDDQFSVERPDGSNFTLKIRSTKLEDSAMYFCASSEGDRTYEQYFGPGTRLTVT.

Concerning this clonotype itself: A read error may account for a junction end that differs from germline. The chain recombines TRBV6-9 with TRBJ1-1; 11 bases line up with TRBD1. This CDR3 has 15 residues. Germline V lookup: CDR1 MNHGY, CDR2 SVAAGI. The DNA of the CDR3 is TGCGCCAGCAGCCGGGACAGGGGGTCGAACACTGAAGCTTTCTTT. Amino acid sequence: CASSRDRGSNTEAFF.

This clonotype was seen only a few times. J is TRBJ1-3 and V is TRBV19; D gene unclear. CDR1 is LNHDA and CDR2 is SQIVND in the germline V gene (reference sequence). The CDR3 loop spans 14 amino acids. V was shortened by 5 bases and J by 0 bases, with 8 bases between the two germline ends. CDR3 loop: CASSSDNSGNTIYF. The CDR3 DNA reads TGTGCCAGTAGTTCCGACAACTCTGGAAACACCATATATTTT.

This clonotype was counted only a few times. The chain links TRBV20-1 to TRBJ2-3; no reliable D call. Germline V gives CDR1 DFQATT, CDR2 SNEGSKA (reference sequence). V was shortened by 6 bases and J by 2 bases, with 18 bases between the two germline ends. The CDR3 extends over 15 amino acids. CDR3 sequence reads: CSAVAVVENTDTQYF. In DNA form, the CDR3 reads TGCAGTGCCGTAGCCGTGGTGGAGAACACAGATACGCAGTATTTT.

The chain carries TRBV7-9 and TRBJ2-1; TRBD1 agrees at 7 bases. The CDR3 loop spans 15 amino acids. Germline values: CDR1 SEHNR, CDR2 FQNEAQ (reference sequence). V lost 0 bases to trimming and J lost 8 bases; unmatched junction nucleotides: 7. The CDR3 sequence is CASSLAKGAIYEQFF. DNA of the CDR3: TGTGCCAGCAGCTTAGCAAAGGGGGCTATCTATGAGCAGTTCTTC. The entire variable domain, with the rest obtained from reference TRBV7-9 and TRBJ2-1, is as follows: DTGVSQNPRHKITKRGQNVTFRCDPISEHNRLYWYRQTLGQGPEFLTYFQNEAQLEKSRLLSDRFSAERPKGSFSTLEIQRTEQGDSAMYLCASSLAKGAIYEQFFGPGTRLTVL.

V usage is TRBV19 and J usage is TRBJ2-7, with D perhaps matching TRBD2 (5 bases). The V gene lost 3 bases and the J gene lost 0 bases, with 12 bases spanning the gap. CDR3 size: 15 residues. Germline V gives CDR1 LNHDA, CDR2 SQIVND (reference sequence). The CDR3 DNA is TGTGCCAGTAGTATGGATCGGGAAGACTCCTACGAGCAGTACTTC. Translated: CASSMDREDSYEQYF.

This clonotype was seen many times. V is TRBV11-2 and J is TRBJ1-1; perhaps TRBD1 as D (6 bases). The germline CDR1 and CDR2 sequences are SGHAT and FQNNGV. The CDR3 runs to 14 residues. V was clipped by 3 bases and J by 0 bases, with 8 bases between them. Written as DNA, the CDR3 is TGTGCCAGCAGCTTCCAGGGGATGAACACTGAAGCTTTCTTT. Amino acid sequence: CASSFQGMNTEAFF.

CDR3 nucleotides: TGCGCCAGCAACACTACAGGGTCGGACACAGATACGCAGTATTTT. The encoded protein is CASNTTGSDTDTQYF. The chain combines TRBV10-1 with TRBJ2-3; possible D gene TRBD1, 6 bases. This CDR3 has 15 residues. Trimming left V 7 bases short and J 2 bases short, with 16 bases between. The germline V gene has CDR1 WNHNN and CDR2 SYGVQD (reference sequence).

In its sample, this clonotype was seen once. Compared with germline, one end of the junction differs, possibly owing to a read error. The V gene is TRBV6-1, the J gene TRBJ2-1; D is perhaps TRBD1 or TRBD2 (6 bases each). The CDR3 sequence is 17 residues long. Germline CDR1 reads MNHNS; CDR2 reads SASEGT. The CDR3 is CASSEEGGGLYYNKQFF. The CDR3 DNA reads TGTGCCAGCAGTGAAGAGGGGGGTGGCCTGTATTACAATAAGCAGTTCTTC.

The CDR3 DNA reads TGTGCCAGCCGGACAGGGGGCAATAATTCACCCCTCCACTTT. It specifies CASRTGGNNSPLHF. The chain couples TRBV5-5 to TRBJ1-6, with 11 bases identical to TRBD1. This CDR3 comprises 14 residues. Germline V gives CDR1 SGHKS, CDR2 YYEKEE (reference sequence). The junction had 2 bases not matched to a gene; V was cut back by 7 bases and J by 5 bases.

This clonotype was detected ten times or more. The rearrangement uses TRBV3-1 and TRBJ2-7; no clear D gene. The ends were cut back, 4 bases at V and 3 bases at J, with 7 bases in the middle. This CDR3 spans 12 amino acids. The germline V gene encodes CDR1 LGHDT and CDR2 YNNKEL (reference sequence). The CDR3 spells CASSRPNYEQYF. Written as DNA, the CDR3 is TGTGCCAGCAGCCGCCCAAACTACGAGCAGTACTTC.

This clonotype was detected ten times or more. The chain uses TRBV24-1 and TRBJ2-5, with 7 bases fitting TRBD1. This CDR3 spans 16 amino acids. Germline V CDR1 and CDR2: KGHDR, SFDVKD. After removal of 3 bases from V and 5 bases from J, the junction contained 11 bases not matched to a gene. CDR3 in amino acids: CATSDTGSGGRETQYF. The CDR3 coding sequence is TGTGCCACCAGTGATACCGGGTCAGGGGGACGTGAGACCCAGTACTTC.

This clonotype was detected ten times or more. This chain links TRBV24-1 with TRBJ2-5, with no clear D. With 4 bases removed from V and 6 bases from J, the gap between germline ends came to 14 bases. The CDR3 covers 14 residues. CDR1 KGHDR and CDR2 SFDVKD come from the germline V gene. The CDR3 DNA follows: TGTGCCACCAGTGACTATGACACGGAACAGACCCAGTACTTC. Translated: CATSDYDTEQTQYF.

This chain joins TRBV4-1 and TRBJ1-1; no definite D call. The germline V and J ends were trimmed by 0 bases and 6 bases, with 8 bases remaining between them. The CDR3 sequence is 13 residues long. Germline V gene data show CDR1 as MGHRA and CDR2 as YSYEKL. DNA of the CDR3: TGCGCCAGCAGCCAAGATCTGGGCGCTGAAGCTTTCTTT. Translation gives CASSQDLGAEAFF.

The CDR3: CSALAGERSSYNEQFF. The CDR3 bases are TGCAGTGCCCTAGCGGGCGAGCGGAGCTCCTACAATGAGCAGTTCTTC. This rearrangement joins TRBV20-1 to TRBJ2-1, with 8 bases fitting TRBD2. This CDR3 contains 16 residues. CDR1 DFQATT and CDR2 SNEGSKA come from the germline V gene (reference sequence). The junction had 10 bases not matched to a gene; V was cut back by 6 bases and J by 0 bases.

The table lists this clonotype with a few counts. The rearrangement uses TRBV9 and TRBJ2-1; D is undetermined. The length of the CDR3 is 15 residues. With 0 bases removed from V and 2 bases from J, the gap between germline ends came to 9 bases. CDR1 SGDLS and CDR2 YYNGEE come from the germline V gene. CDR3 sequence: CASSVEGHTYNEQFF. CDR3 DNA sequence: TGTGCCAGCAGCGTAGAAGGGCATACCTACAATGAGCAGTTCTTC.

As for this clonotype: With a much larger clone just one base away, this may be a read error. This rearrangement joins TRBV27 to TRBJ2-5; tentative D call: TRBD2 (6 bases). V was clipped by 8 bases and J by 5 bases, with 18 bases between them. The CDR3 extends over 14 amino acids. Germline V gene lookup returns CDR1 MNHEY and CDR2 SMNVEV (reference sequence). The CDR3 DNA reads as TGTGCCAGCGGCTTAGGACGGGAGCGGGAGACCCAGTACTTC. This translates into CASGLGRERETQYF.

The chain recombines TRBV2 with TRBJ1-2; tentatively, D is TRBD1 (5 bases). The V end was cut by 4 bases, the J end by 6 bases, with 9 bases between. This CDR3 spans 12 amino acids. The germline V gene encodes CDR1 SNHLY and CDR2 FYNNEI. CDR3 nucleotides: TGTGCCAGCAGTGGGACATTTGATGGCTACACCTTC. This gives the protein CASSGTFDGYTF.

The chain is built from TRBV7-2 and TRBJ1-5, with 7 nucleotides matching TRBD1. Germline-derived CDR1 and CDR2 are SGHTA and FQGNSA. V dropped 2 bases and J dropped 0; count of bases not matched to a gene: 4. CDR3 length: 16 residues. The CDR3 DNA reads TGTGCCAGCAGCTTATCACAGGGGTATAGCAATCAGCCCCAGCATTTT. Translation: CASSLSQGYSNQPQHF.

This clonotype was seen repeatedly, ten times or more. The gene calls are TRBV7-9 and TRBJ2-7; TRBD1 agrees at 10 bases. In germline, CDR1 is SEHNR, CDR2 FQNEAQ (reference sequence). The length of the CDR3 is 16 residues. V lost 5 bases, J lost 1 base, and 8 bases stayed unmatched. CDR3 in amino acids: CASSGSRGQGSYEQYF. CDR3 DNA sequence: TGTGCCAGCAGCGGCTCAAGGGGACAGGGGTCCTACGAGCAGTACTTC.

This clonotype has ten or more counts. The chain employs TRBV27 and TRBJ1-1, with D possibly TRBD1 on 6 matching bases. The V gene's germline CDR1 is MNHEY and CDR2 SMNVEV (reference sequence). Between the trimmed V and J ends, which lost 5 bases and 5 bases, there was a span of 15 bases. CDR3 length: 14 residues. The CDR3 sequence: CASSPRQDSTEAFF. CDR3 coding DNA: TGTGCCAGCAGTCCCCGACAGGACTCAACTGAAGCTTTCTTT.

This clonotype has at least ten counts. The chain is built from TRBV6-5 and TRBJ1-1; weak D call: TRBD1 (6 bases). The V end was cut by 2 bases, the J end by 2 bases, with 21 bases between. Germline CDR1 is MNHEY and CDR2 is SVGAGI. This CDR3 contains 18 residues. CDR3 DNA: TGTGCCAGCAGTTACCTTTCCCCTACGACAGGCCCTAACACTGAAGCTTTCTTT. Translated, it gives CASSYLSPTTGPNTEAFF.

V gene TRBV30 combines with J gene TRBJ2-5; weak D call: TRBD2 (6 bases). V lost 2 bases, J lost 1 base, and 14 bases lay in between. This CDR3 is built from 15 residues. Germline V gene sequence: CDR1 GTSNPN, CDR2 SVGIG (reference sequence). For the CDR3, the DNA is TGTGCCTGGAGTTTCGGGGGAAGCATCCAAGAGACCCAGTACTTC. Amino acid sequence: CAWSFGGSIQETQYF. The full variable domain, its missing parts supplied by reference TRBV30 and TRBJ2-5, is SQTIHQWPATLVQPVGSPLSLECTVEGTSNPNLYWYRQAAGRGLQLLFYSVGIGQISSEVPQNLSASRPQDRQFILSSKKLLLSDSGFYLCAWSFGGSIQETQYFGPGTRLLVL.

This clonotype has a count of ten or more. The CDR3 sequence is CASSSVIGTSGWSDEQFF. The CDR3 nucleotides are TGTGCCAGCAGTTCAGTGATTGGGACTAGCGGGTGGTCCGATGAGCAGTTCTTC. The V gene is TRBV28, the J gene TRBJ2-1; TRBD2 aligns across 12 bases. The CDR3 spans 18 residues. J gave up 8 bases and V 4 bases, and 15 bases lay outside the gene matches. Germline V gene data show CDR1 as MDHEN and CDR2 as SYDVKM.

This clonotype has just a few counts. The chain joins TRBV9 to TRBJ2-3; weak D call: TRBD2 (6 bases). V shed 0 bases and J shed 6 bases, with 14 bases lying between them. From germline, CDR1 is SGDLS and CDR2 YYNGEE. CDR3 length: 15 residues. The CDR3 bases are TGTGCCAGCAGCGTAGTGACGGGAGCATATGATACGCAGTATTTT. Amino acids: CASSVVTGAYDTQYF.

This rearrangement joins TRBV7-2 to TRBJ2-2, with D perhaps TRBD1 (5 bases). The CDR3 consists of 16 residues. Trimming took 1 base from V and 4 from J, leaving 13 bases between them. CDR1 is SGHTA, CDR2 FQGNSA, per germline. CDR3 sequence reads: CASSLVTGRATGELFF. The CDR3 DNA sequence: TGTGCCAGCAGCTTAGTTACAGGCCGGGCCACCGGGGAGCTGTTTTTT.

The V and J genes are TRBV7-9 and TRBJ1-2, with D unresolved. V was shortened by 1 base and J by 7 bases, with 13 bases between the two germline ends. CDR3 size: 14 residues. Germline CDR1 is SEHNR and CDR2 is FQNEAQ (reference sequence). In DNA form, the CDR3 reads TGTGCCAGCAGCTTAGGGGGAACCATGCCTGGCTACACCTTC. Translating gives CASSLGGTMPGYTF.

This clonotype was detected many times. The CDR3 nucleotides are TGTGCCAGCAGTTTAGGGGTAACTAATGAAAAACTGTTTTTT. As protein: CASSLGVTNEKLFF. V is TRBV12-3 or TRBV12-4 and J is TRBJ1-4; D unresolved. The CDR3 totals 14 residues. V was pared by 1 base and J by 1 base, with 4 bases between.

The chain recombines TRBV20-1 with TRBJ1-2, with D perhaps TRBD1 (5 bases). There are 11 residues in the CDR3. The ends were cut back, 8 bases at V and 5 bases at J, with 12 bases in the middle. CDR1 is DFQATT and CDR2 is SNEGSKA in the germline V gene (reference sequence). CDR3: CSTGVKYGYTF. The CDR3 nucleotides are TGCAGTACGGGGGTGAAATATGGCTACACCTTC.